The 30 T cell receptor beta chains listed next were all sequenced from one sample in a study of Ad26.COV2.S vaccination and SARS-CoV-2 variants. This table comes from immunoSEQ multiplex PCR, and its TCRdb copy is limited to in-frame clones, with some not included. The top ten clones hold 3% to 4% of a sample with around 370,000 clones, roughly nine tenths of them seen once. The sequenced sample was peripheral blood, obtained after recovery from COVID-19. The receptors were gathered from a human donor who had recovered from COVID-19.

On this clone itself: Different DNA sequences within this sample yield the same CDR3. The gene calls are TRBV12-3 or TRBV12-4 and TRBJ1-1; D gene uncertain. Trimming took 6 bases from V and 1 from J, leaving 6 bases between them. CDR3 length: 12 amino acids. CDR3 residues: CASRAGNTEAFF. The CDR3 DNA is TGTGCCAGCAGGGCGGGGAACACTGAAGCTTTCTTT.

The chain recombines TRBV10-3 with TRBJ2-3, with 7 bases identical to TRBD2. After removal of 2 bases from V and 1 base from J, the junction contained 0 bases not matched to a gene. CDR1 is ENHRY and CDR2 is SYGVKD in the germline V gene. CDR3 length: 14 residues. In DNA, the CDR3 is TGTGCCATCAGTGAGCGGGGGGGCACAGATACGCAGTATTTT. Translating it yields CAISERGGTDTQYF.

The gene calls are TRBV4-2 and TRBJ2-7; 12 bases fit TRBD2. V shed 1 base, J shed 7 bases, and the junction held 8 bases outside the gene matches. Per germline, CDR1 LGHNA and CDR2 YNFKEQ. The CDR3 runs to 16 residues. CDR3 DNA sequence: TGTGCCAGCAGCCAAGCTAGCGGGGGGGCCCCGGAAGAGCAGTACTTC. Residues: CASSQASGGAPEEQYF.

CDR3 nucleotide sequence: TGCAGCGTCGGCGCTCATGGGAAAGAGACCCAGTACTTC. It translates to CSVGAHGKETQYF. V and J are TRBV29-1 and TRBJ2-5, with D hard to call. Trimming removed 6 bases at V and 3 bases at J, with 14 bases between. The germline gives CDR1 SQVTM, CDR2 ANQGSEA. This CDR3 comprises 13 residues. Together with reference TRBV29-1 and TRBJ2-5, the CDR3 gives the full variable domain: SAVISQKPSRDICQRGTSLTIQCQVDSQVTMMFWYRQQPGQSLTLIATANQGSEATYESGFVIDKFPISRPNLTFSTLTVSNMSPEDSSIYLCSVGAHGKETQYFGPGTRLLVL.

The chain is built from TRBV7-9 and TRBJ1-2, with a possible D match to TRBD1 (5 bases). Germline V lookup: CDR1 SEHNR, CDR2 FQNEAQ (reference sequence). CDR3 length: 13 amino acids. Trimming shortened V by 4 bases and J by 7 bases, and 13 bases separated the two germline ends. CDR3 nucleotides: TGTGCCAGCAGCTGGGGGAGGGGTGGTGGCTACACCTTC. Translation: CASSWGRGGGYTF.

The chain is built from TRBV6-1 and TRBJ1-6; maybe TRBD1 (5 bases). V was pared by 3 bases and J by 7 bases, with 22 bases between. The CDR3 totals 18 residues. Germline V gene lookup returns CDR1 MNHNS and CDR2 SASEGT. The CDR3 protein is CASSEARGVRIQNSPLHF. The DNA for the CDR3 is TGTGCCAGCAGTGAGGCGCGGGGGGTAAGGATTCAGAATTCACCCCTCCACTTT.

This clone appeared once. This rearrangement joins TRBV21-1 to TRBJ2-1; TRBD2 was called by the table and not checked on the DNA. TRBV21-1 counts as a pseudogene. The CDR3 sequence is 18 residues long. Here the CDR3 reads CASSKKTLDWVVSFEQFF. The CDR3 DNA sequence: TGTGCCAGCAGCAAAAAAACTTTGGACTGGGTGGTTTCCTTCGAGCAGTTCTTC.

V is TRBV5-5 and J is TRBJ2-7; 8 bases map to TRBD1. Germline values: CDR1 SGHKS, CDR2 YYEKEE (reference sequence). V dropped 3 bases and J dropped 3; count of bases not matched to a gene: 5. The CDR3 is 14 residues long. CDR3 coding DNA: TGTGCCAGCAGCTCCGACAGGGGAAACTACGAGCAGTACTTC. This gives the protein CASSSDRGNYEQYF.

The rearrangement uses TRBV29-1 and TRBJ2-5; a weak D match, TRBD2 (7 bases). V was shortened by 7 bases and J by 5 bases, with 17 bases between the two germline ends. CDR1 and CDR2 (germline): SQVTM, ANQGSEA. This CDR3 has 13 residues. DNA for the CDR3: TGCAGCGCCGATAGAGGGGGGGTGGAGACCCAGTACTTC. Translation gives CSADRGGVETQYF.

The chain is built from TRBV5-6 and TRBJ2-7; D unclear. Deletions cut 0 bases from V and 2 bases from J, with 9 bases between. This CDR3 has 14 amino acids. Germline V gives CDR1 SGHDT, CDR2 YYEEEE. The CDR3 region has the DNA TGTGCCAGCAGCTTGGGGGTGGGTACCTACGAGCAGTACTTC. The encoded protein is CASSLGVGTYEQYF.

This chain links TRBV19 with TRBJ2-7, with a possible D match to TRBD1 (6 bases). The germline V gene encodes CDR1 LNHDA and CDR2 SQIVND (reference sequence). Trimming removed 1 base at V and 7 bases at J, with 11 bases between. The CDR3 totals 13 residues. The CDR3 DNA reads as TGTGCCAGTAGTATAGGGGATAGGGGGGAGCAGTACTTC. Its translation is CASSIGDRGEQYF.

This clone was detected only once. The chain links TRBV11-3 to TRBJ2-3; 8 positions agree with TRBD2. Per the germline V gene, CDR1 is SGHNT and CDR2 is YENEEA. The CDR3 loop spans 15 amino acids. With V trimmed by 5 bases and J by 2 bases, 6 bases remained unmatched. CDR3 coding DNA: TGTGCCAGCAGCGGGGCGGGGGGCCCCACAGATACGCAGTATTTT. It encodes CASSGAGGPTDTQYF. Together with reference TRBV11-3 and TRBJ2-3, the CDR3 gives the full variable domain: EAGVVQSPRYKIIEKKQPVAFWCNPISGHNTLYWYLQNLGQGPELLIRYENEEAVDDSQLPKDRFSAERLKGVDSTLKIQPAELGDSAVYLCASSGAGGPTDTQYFGPGTRLTVL.

V and J are TRBV5-6 and TRBJ2-7; D unclear. The germline CDR1 and CDR2 sequences are SGHDT and YYEEEE. The CDR3 runs to 14 residues. V lost 0 bases and J 1 base, leaving 8 bases between the germline ends. In nucleotides, the CDR3 is TGTGCCAGCAGCTTGGTCGGCACTTCCTACGAGCAGTACTTC. Translated: CASSLVGTSYEQYF.

A single count supports this clone. The chain couples TRBV12-3 or TRBV12-4 to TRBJ1-5; D is possibly TRBD1 (5 bases). V was cut by 3 bases and J by 4 bases, with 7 bases left in between. The length of the CDR3 is 13 residues. The CDR3 DNA reads TGTGCCAGCAGTTTCAGGGTGAATCAGCCCCAGCATTTT. Amino acids: CASSFRVNQPQHF.

The chain is built from TRBV3-1 (or the pseudogene TRBV3-2) and TRBJ1-2; possibly TRBD1 for D (5 bases). The V end was cut by 3 bases, the J end by 2 bases, with 22 bases between. Germline assignment: CDR1 LGHDT and CDR2 YNNKEL (reference sequence). This CDR3 spans 18 amino acids. This CDR3 reads CASSHHGQGPRFNYGYTF. In DNA, the CDR3 is TGTGCCAGCAGCCACCACGGGCAGGGACCCCGATTCAACTATGGCTACACCTTC.

The V call is TRBV7-8, the J call TRBJ1-2; D is uncertain. The V gene's germline CDR1 is SGHVS and CDR2 FQNEAQ. CDR3 size: 12 residues. Trimming stripped 1 base from V and 8 bases from J, with 8 bases between. The CDR3 is CASSLDSWGYTF. The CDR3 DNA reads as TGTGCCAGCAGCTTAGACTCTTGGGGCTACACCTTC. Full variable domain (missing parts from reference TRBV7-8 and TRBJ1-2): GAGVSQSPRYKVAKRGQDVALRCDPISGHVSLFWYQQALGQGPEFLTYFQNEAQLDKSGLPSDRFFAERPEGSVSTLKIQRTQQEDSAVYLCASSLDSWGYTFGSGTRLTVV.

This clone was seen more than once but under ten times. This chain links TRBV19 with TRBJ1-3, with D perhaps TRBD1 (6 bases). Trimming removed 5 bases at V and 4 bases at J, with 12 bases between. Germline CDR1 and CDR2: LNHDA and SQIVND (reference sequence). The CDR3 sequence is 14 residues long. For the CDR3, the DNA is TGTGCCAGTAGTTCTACAGGGTACGGAAACACCATATATTTT. It is translated as CASSSTGYGNTIYF. Based on the CDR3 plus reference TRBV19 and TRBJ1-3, the full variable domain is DGGITQSPKYLFRKEGQNVTLSCEQNLNHDAMYWYRQDPGQGLRLIYYSQIVNDFQKGDIAEGYSVSREKKESFPLTVTSAQKNPTAFYLCASSSTGYGNTIYFGEGSWLTVV.

The rearrangement uses TRBV6-5 and TRBJ1-4; 10 bases are a match to TRBD1. This CDR3 spans 15 amino acids. Germline trimming cut 4 bases from V and 7 bases from J; bases unmatched to any gene: 6. Germline CDR1 is MNHEY and CDR2 is SVGAGI. The CDR3 region has the DNA TGTGCCAGCAGTTCTCCGGACAGGGGGATTGAAAAACTGTTTTTT. Its translation: CASSSPDRGIEKLFF.

This clone was detected only a few times. The rearrangement uses TRBV27 and TRBJ2-7, with 7 bases matching TRBD1. CDR1 is MNHEY, CDR2 SMNVEV, per germline (reference sequence). The trim removed 3 bases at V and 3 bases at J, leaving 5 bases unmatched. The CDR3 contains 14 residues. Here the CDR3 DNA reads TGTGCCAGCAGTTTCCAGAGGACAGGCTACGAGCAGTACTTC. Its protein is CASSFQRTGYEQYF.

The J gene is TRBJ1-3, the V gene TRBV29-1; TRBD1 might be the D (6 bases). Trimming took 7 bases from V and 0 from J, leaving 16 bases between them. This CDR3 comprises 15 residues. Germline V gene lookup returns CDR1 SQVTM and CDR2 ANQGSEA. CDR3 sequence: CSAAPRDNSGNTIYF. The DNA for the CDR3 is TGCAGCGCCGCACCCCGGGACAACTCTGGAAACACCATATATTTT.

In the case of this clone: Other DNA sequences in the same sample also yield this CDR3. The J gene is TRBJ2-2, the V gene TRBV3-1 (or the pseudogene TRBV3-2); 9 nucleotides align to TRBD1. The CDR3 length is 16 residues. Germline assignment: CDR1 LGHDT and CDR2 YNNKEL (reference sequence). The junction had 6 bases not matched to a gene; V was cut back by 3 bases and J by 4 bases. As DNA, the CDR3 is TGTGCCAGCAGCCAGGGGACAGGGCGTGGCACCGGGGAGCTGTTTTTT. Residues: CASSQGTGRGTGELFF.

This chain connects TRBV7-6 to TRBJ1-3, with TRBD1 matching over 10 bases. The J segment lost 0 bases and the V segment lost 1 base, leaving 3 bases of the junction unmatched. The germline CDR1 and CDR2 sequences are SGHVS and FNYEAQ. The CDR3 is 17 amino acids. The CDR3 DNA sequence: TGTGCCAGCAGCTTAGTGGGGACAGGGGACTCTGGAAACACCATATATTTT. It codes for CASSLVGTGDSGNTIYF. The entire variable domain, with the rest obtained from reference TRBV7-6 and TRBJ1-3, is as follows: GAGVSQSPRYKVTKRGQDVALRCDPISGHVSLYWYRQALGQGPEFLTYFNYEAQQDKSGLPNDRFSAERPEGSISTLTIQRTEQRDSAMYRCASSLVGTGDSGNTIYFGEGSWLTVV.

V usage is TRBV3-1 (or the pseudogene TRBV3-2) and J usage is TRBJ1-6; D is unclear. This CDR3 has 13 residues. The germline V gene has CDR1 LGHDT and CDR2 YNNKEL (reference sequence). Trimming removed 6 bases from V and 7 bases from J, with 10 bases in between. The CDR3 DNA follows: TGTGCCAGCAGGGGCGTCGGGAATTCACCCCTCCACTTT. It codes for CASRGVGNSPLHF.

The V call is TRBV11-3, the J call TRBJ2-7; tentatively, D is TRBD1 (6 bases). Trimming cost V 5 bases and J 12 bases, with 17 bases left between them. The CDR3 extends over 12 amino acids. CDR1 and CDR2 from the germline V gene are SGHNT and YENEEA. The CDR3 sequence is CASSLRQALGYF. The DNA for the CDR3 is TGTGCCAGCAGCCTAAGACAGGCACTGGGGTACTTC.

CDR3 in DNA: TGTGCCAGCAGTGAAACAGGGCGGTACGAGCAGTACTTC. This gives the protein CASSETGRYEQYF. This chain links TRBV25-1 with TRBJ2-7; D perhaps matches TRBD1 (6 bases). Germline V lookup: CDR1 MGHDK, CDR2 SYGVNS. The CDR3 contains 13 residues. The ends were cut back, 2 bases at V and 4 bases at J, with 9 bases in the middle.

The genes are TRBV2 and TRBJ2-3; no clear D gene. CDR1 SNHLY and CDR2 FYNNEI come from the germline V gene. The V gene lost 5 bases and the J gene lost 0 bases, with 12 bases spanning the gap. This CDR3 comprises 15 residues. The CDR3 DNA sequence: TGTGCCAGCAGTCAAAACCCGGGCAGCACAGATACGCAGTATTTT. It is translated as CASSQNPGSTDTQYF.

The rearrangement uses TRBV19 and TRBJ1-2; D is uncertain. The V end was cut by 0 bases, the J end by 3 bases, with 5 bases between. This CDR3 comprises 13 residues. The germline gives CDR1 LNHDA, CDR2 SQIVND (reference sequence). CDR3 sequence (DNA): TGTGCCAGTAGTATAGACCGGTACTATGGCTACACCTTC. It translates to CASSIDRYYGYTF.

The J gene is TRBJ2-7, the V gene TRBV7-8; perhaps TRBD1 as D (5 bases). The V end was cut by 5 bases, the J end by 2 bases, with 7 bases between. Germline-derived CDR1 and CDR2 are SGHVS and FQNEAQ. The CDR3 sequence is 12 residues long. The CDR3 spells CASSPTAYEQYF. CDR3 in DNA: TGTGCCAGCAGCCCGACAGCCTACGAGCAGTACTTC.

V is TRBV9 and J is TRBJ1-6; D not resolved. Germline CDR1 is SGDLS and CDR2 is YYNGEE. The CDR3 length is 16 residues. V was pared by 4 bases and J by 7 bases, with 18 bases between. The CDR3 loop reads CASSPNSGDLNSPLHF. The CDR3 region has the DNA TGTGCCAGCAGCCCCAACTCTGGAGATCTGAATTCACCCCTCCACTTT.

The chain employs TRBV5-4 and TRBJ1-2, with 7 bases lining up with TRBD1. Germline V CDR1 and CDR2: SGHNT, YYREEE (reference sequence). The V segment lost 0 bases and the J segment 7 bases; nucleotides outside the gene matches: 6. The CDR3 spans 14 residues. The CDR3 sequence: CASSLETGAGGYTF. The CDR3 coding sequence is TGTGCCAGCAGCTTGGAAACAGGGGCGGGTGGCTACACCTTC. The whole variable domain, remainder taken from reference TRBV5-4 and TRBJ1-2, is ETGVTQSPTHLIKTRGQQVTLRCSSQSGHNTVSWYQQALGQGPQFIFQYYREEENGRGNFPPRFSGLQFPNYSSELNVNALELDDSALYLCASSLETGAGGYTFGSGTRLTVV.